This is a list of T cell receptor beta chains from one sample in a study of T cell responses to AZD1222 COVID-19 vaccine. Profiled with immunoSEQ multiplex PCR; TCRdb holds only in-frame clones, not every one. The sample has more than 150,000 clones, about 90% seen once. This specimen was peripheral blood, taken on day 0 of AZD1222 vaccination. The receptors come from an adult in good health. CDR3s include the opening cysteine and the closing phenylalanine or tryptophan. Fields, in order: J gene, D gene, V gene, CDR3 DNA, CDR3 protein. The D gene is left open where the match is weak.

TRBJ2-3,.,TRBV10-3,TGTGCCACTACGACAGAGACTAGCACAGATACGCAGTATTTT,CATTTETSTDTQYF
TRBJ1-2,.,TRBV5-1,TGCGCCAGCAGCTTGGGCCGTGGGTATGGCTACACCTTC,CASSLGRGYGYTF
TRBJ1-5,.,TRBV19,TGTGCCAGTAGTATCTCGGGTAATCAGCCCCAGCATTTT,CASSISGNQPQHF
TRBJ2-7,.,TRBV3-1/TRBV3-2,TGTGCCAGCAGCCACCAGGACTACGAGCAGTACTTC,CASSHQDYEQYF
TRBJ2-7,.,TRBV6-6,TGTGCCAGCAGTTACAATACAGGGGCGGGGGAGCAGTACTTC,CASSYNTGAGEQYF
TRBJ1-5,.,TRBV27,TGTGCCAGCAGTCCCTTAGGGCAGCCCCAGCATTTT,CASSPLGQPQHF
TRBJ1-4,.,TRBV9,TGTGCCAGCAGCGTAGACAATACCCCACGAGGAAAACTGTTTTTT,CASSVDNTPRGKLFF
TRBJ1-2,TRBD1,TRBV5-4,TGTGCCAGCAGCTTAGTTACAGGGGATAACTATGGCTACACCTTC,CASSLVTGDNYGYTF
TRBJ2-3,.,TRBV7-3,TGTGCCAGCAGCTTATTTAGCACAGATACGCAGTATTTT,CASSLFSTDTQYF
TRBJ1-1,TRBD1,TRBV7-9,TGTGCCAGCAGCCGAAGGGGGACAGGGGATGAAGCTTTCTTT,CASSRRGTGDEAFF
TRBJ2-3,.,TRBV6-5,TGTGCCAGCAGTTTTGATCGCACAGATACGCAGTATTTT,CASSFDRTDTQYF
TRBJ2-2,.,TRBV7-9,TGTGCCAGCAGCCCTCTCGGGGCAGACCGCGACCGGGAGCTGTTTTTT,CASSPLGADRDRELFF
TRBJ2-3,TRBD1,TRBV5-1,TGCGCCAGCAGCAACGACAGGGCGAGCACAGATACGCAGTATTTT,CASSNDRASTDTQYF
TRBJ2-1,TRBD1,TRBV6-4,TGTGCCAGCAGTGACTCGGCGACAGGGTTTGAGCAGTTCTTC,CASSDSATGFEQFF
TRBJ2-5,TRBD1,TRBV11-1,TGTGCCAGCAGCCGACAGGGGAAAAGCTTAGAGACCCAGTACTTC,CASSRQGKSLETQYF
TRBJ2-1,.,TRBV24-1,TGTGCCACCAGTGTTGTCGGGAGCTCCTACAATGAGCAGTTCTTC,CATSVVGSSYNEQFF
TRBJ2-1,.,TRBV7-3,TGTGCCAGCAGCTTAGGATTGGGGGGGCCAAATGAGCAGTTCTTC,CASSLGLGGPNEQFF
TRBJ2-7,TRBD1,TRBV2,TGTGCCAGCAGTGAAGCGCTTTTGACAGGGTCGGCCTACGAGCAGTACTTC,CASSEALLTGSAYEQYF